Sequencing of this TCR beta chain was carried out in a study of cytomegalovirus exposure and HLA in healthy donors. The CDR3 covers 17 residues. Germline-derived CDR1 and CDR2 are SGHVS and FQNEAQ. With V trimmed by 2 bases and J by 7 bases, 11 bases remained unmatched. This clone showed up just once. Vbeta (60) and Jbeta (13) primers were used in the PCR. Profiling relied on immunoSEQ multiplex PCR, and the TCRdb table lists in-frame clones only, not all of them. This table has 160,000 or so clones, about 85% appearing once. The chain couples TRBV7-8 to TRBJ1-5; TRBD1 matches at 10 bases. Sequenced sample: PBMCs. The TCR originated in a woman aged 18-30 years in good health and CMV-seronegative. CDR3 in amino acids: CASSLRTGGTVGQPQHF. The CDR3 region has the DNA TGTGCCAGCAGCTTAAGGACAGGGGGTACAGTCGGGCAGCCCCAGCATTTT.